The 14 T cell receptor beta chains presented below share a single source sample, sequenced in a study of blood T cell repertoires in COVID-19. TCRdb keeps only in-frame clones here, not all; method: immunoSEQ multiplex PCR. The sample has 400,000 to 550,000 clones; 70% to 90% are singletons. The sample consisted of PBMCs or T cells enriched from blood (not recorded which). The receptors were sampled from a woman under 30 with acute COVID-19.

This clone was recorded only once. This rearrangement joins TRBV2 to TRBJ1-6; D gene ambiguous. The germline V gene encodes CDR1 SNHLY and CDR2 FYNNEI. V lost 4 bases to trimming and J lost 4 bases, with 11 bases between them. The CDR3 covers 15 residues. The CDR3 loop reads CASSAVAEYNSPLHF. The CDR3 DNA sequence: TGTGCCAGCAGTGCGGTAGCCGAATATAATTCACCCCTCCACTTT.

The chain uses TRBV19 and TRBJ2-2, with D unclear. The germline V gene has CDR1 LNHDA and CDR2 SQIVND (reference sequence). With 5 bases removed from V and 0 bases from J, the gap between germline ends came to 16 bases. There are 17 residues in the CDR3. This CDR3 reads CASSPRPAAANTGELFF. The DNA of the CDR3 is TGTGCCAGTAGTCCCCGCCCCGCGGCAGCGAACACCGGGGAGCTGTTTTTT. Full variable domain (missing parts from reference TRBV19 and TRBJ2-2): DGGITQSPKYLFRKEGQNVTLSCEQNLNHDAMYWYRQDPGQGLRLIYYSQIVNDFQKGDIAEGYSVSREKKESFPLTVTSAQKNPTAFYLCASSPRPAAANTGELFFGEGSRLTVL.

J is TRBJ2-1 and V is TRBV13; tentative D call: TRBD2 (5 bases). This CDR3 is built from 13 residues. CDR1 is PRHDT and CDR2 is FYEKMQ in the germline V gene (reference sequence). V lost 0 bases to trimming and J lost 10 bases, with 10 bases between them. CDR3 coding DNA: TGTGCCAGCAGCTTAGGTTGGCGGGTAGAGCAGTTCTTC. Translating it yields CASSLGWRVEQFF.

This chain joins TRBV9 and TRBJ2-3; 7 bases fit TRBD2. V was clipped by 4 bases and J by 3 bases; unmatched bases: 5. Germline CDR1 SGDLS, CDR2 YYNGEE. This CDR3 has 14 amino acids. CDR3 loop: CASSSSGITDTQYF. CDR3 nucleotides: TGTGCCAGCAGCTCTAGCGGAATTACAGATACGCAGTATTTT. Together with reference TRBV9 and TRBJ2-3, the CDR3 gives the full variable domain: DSGVTQTPKHLITATGQRVTLRCSPRSGDLSVYWYQQSLDQGLQFLIQYYNGEERAKGNILERFSAQQFPDLHSELNLSSLELGDSALYFCASSSSGITDTQYFGPGTRLTVL.

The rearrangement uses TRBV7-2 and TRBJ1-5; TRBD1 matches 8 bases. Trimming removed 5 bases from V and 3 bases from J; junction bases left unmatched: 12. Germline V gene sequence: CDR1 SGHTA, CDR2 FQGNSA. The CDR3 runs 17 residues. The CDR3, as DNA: TGTGCCAGCAGCCCAAGCAGGGGGCCTTATTTCAATCAGCCCCAGCATTTT. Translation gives CASSPSRGPYFNQPQHF.

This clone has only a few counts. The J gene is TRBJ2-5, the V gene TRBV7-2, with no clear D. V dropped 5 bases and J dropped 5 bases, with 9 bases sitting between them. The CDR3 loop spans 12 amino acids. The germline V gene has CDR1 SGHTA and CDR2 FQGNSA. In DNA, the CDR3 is TGTGCCAGCAGCACGAACATGGAGACCCAGTACTTC. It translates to CASSTNMETQYF.

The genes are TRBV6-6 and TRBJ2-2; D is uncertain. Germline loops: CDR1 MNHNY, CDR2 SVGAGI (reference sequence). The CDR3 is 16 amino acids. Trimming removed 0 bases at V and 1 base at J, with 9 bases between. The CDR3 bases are TGTGCCAGCAGTTACTCCGCGACACTGAACACCGGGGAGCTGTTTTTT. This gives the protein CASSYSATLNTGELFF.

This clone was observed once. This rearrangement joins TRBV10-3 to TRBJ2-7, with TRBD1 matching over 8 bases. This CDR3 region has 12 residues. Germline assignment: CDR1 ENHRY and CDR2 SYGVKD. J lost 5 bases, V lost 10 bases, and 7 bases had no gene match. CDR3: CATEQGEHEQYF. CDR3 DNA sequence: TGTGCCACCGAACAGGGGGAACACGAGCAGTACTTC.

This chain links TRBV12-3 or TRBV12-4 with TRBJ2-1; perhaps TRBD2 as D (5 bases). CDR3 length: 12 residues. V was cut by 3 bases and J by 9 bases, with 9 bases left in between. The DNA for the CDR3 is TGTGCCAGCAGTTTTTCCGCGGGTGAGCAGTTCTTC. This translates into CASSFSAGEQFF.

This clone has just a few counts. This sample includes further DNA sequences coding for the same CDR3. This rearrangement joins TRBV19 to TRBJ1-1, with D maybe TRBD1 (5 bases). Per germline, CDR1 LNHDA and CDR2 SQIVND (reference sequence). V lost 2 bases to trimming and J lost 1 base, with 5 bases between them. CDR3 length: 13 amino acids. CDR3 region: CASSIRGNTEAFF. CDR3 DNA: TGTGCCAGTAGTATAAGGGGGAACACTGAAGCTTTCTTT.

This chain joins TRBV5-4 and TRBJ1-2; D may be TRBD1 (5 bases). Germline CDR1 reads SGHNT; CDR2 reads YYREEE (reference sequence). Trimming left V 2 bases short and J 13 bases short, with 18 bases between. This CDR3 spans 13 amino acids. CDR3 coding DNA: TGTGCCAGCAGCTTCCCCTTTGCGGGGCAAGGCACCTTC. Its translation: CASSFPFAGQGTF. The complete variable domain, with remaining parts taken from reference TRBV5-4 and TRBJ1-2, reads ETGVTQSPTHLIKTRGQQVTLRCSSQSGHNTVSWYQQALGQGPQFIFQYYREEENGRGNFPPRFSGLQFPNYSSELNVNALELDDSALYLCASSFPFAGQGTFGSGTRLTVV.

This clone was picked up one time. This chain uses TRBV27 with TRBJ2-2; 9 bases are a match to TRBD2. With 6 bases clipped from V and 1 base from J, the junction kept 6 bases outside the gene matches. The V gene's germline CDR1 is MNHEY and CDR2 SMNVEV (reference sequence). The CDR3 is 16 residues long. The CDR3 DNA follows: TGTGCCAGCAGCCCGGCGACTAGCGGGAACACCGGGGAGCTGTTTTTT. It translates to CASSPATSGNTGELFF.

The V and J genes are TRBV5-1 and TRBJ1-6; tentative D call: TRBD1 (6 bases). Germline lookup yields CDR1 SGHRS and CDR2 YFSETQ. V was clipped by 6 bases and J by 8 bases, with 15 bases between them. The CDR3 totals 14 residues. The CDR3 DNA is TGCGCCAGCATGTGGGGGGGCAGGGATTCACCCCTCCACTTT. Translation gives CASMWGGRDSPLHF.

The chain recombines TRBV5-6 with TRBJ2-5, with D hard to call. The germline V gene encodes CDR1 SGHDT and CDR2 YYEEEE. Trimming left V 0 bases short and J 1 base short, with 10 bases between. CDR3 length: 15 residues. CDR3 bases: TGTGCCAGCAGCTTGGAGAGGAGAACCCAAGAGACCCAGTACTTC. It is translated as CASSLERRTQETQYF.